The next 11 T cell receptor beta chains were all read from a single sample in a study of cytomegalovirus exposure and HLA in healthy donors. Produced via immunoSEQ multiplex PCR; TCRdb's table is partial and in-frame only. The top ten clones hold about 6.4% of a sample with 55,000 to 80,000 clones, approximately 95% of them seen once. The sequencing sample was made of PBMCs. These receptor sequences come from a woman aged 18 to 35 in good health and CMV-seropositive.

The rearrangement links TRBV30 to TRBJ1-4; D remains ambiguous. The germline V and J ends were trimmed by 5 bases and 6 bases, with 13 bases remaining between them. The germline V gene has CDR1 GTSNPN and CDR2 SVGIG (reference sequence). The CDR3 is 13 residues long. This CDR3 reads CAWEAGSDEKLFF. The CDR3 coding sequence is TGTGCCTGGGAGGCGGGGTCCGATGAAAAACTGTTTTTT.

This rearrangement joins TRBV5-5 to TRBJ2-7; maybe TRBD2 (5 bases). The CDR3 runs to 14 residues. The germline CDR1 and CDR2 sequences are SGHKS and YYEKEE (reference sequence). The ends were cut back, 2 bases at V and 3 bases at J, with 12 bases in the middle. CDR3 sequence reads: CASSLYRRDYEQYF. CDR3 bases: TGTGCCAGCAGCTTATATAGACGGGACTACGAGCAGTACTTC. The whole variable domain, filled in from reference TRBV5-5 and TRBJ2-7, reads DAGVTQSPTHLIKTRGQQVTLRCSPISGHKSVSWYQQVLGQGPQFIFQYYEKEERGRGNFPDRFSARQFPNYSSELNVNALLLGDSALYLCASSLYRRDYEQYFGPGTRLTVT.

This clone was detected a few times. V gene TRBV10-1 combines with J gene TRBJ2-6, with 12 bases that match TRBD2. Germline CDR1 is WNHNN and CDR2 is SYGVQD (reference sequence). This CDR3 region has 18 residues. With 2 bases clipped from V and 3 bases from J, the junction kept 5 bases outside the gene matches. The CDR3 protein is CASSEKRLAGVGANVLTF. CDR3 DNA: TGCGCCAGCAGTGAGAAGAGACTAGCGGGAGTTGGGGCCAACGTCCTGACTTTC.

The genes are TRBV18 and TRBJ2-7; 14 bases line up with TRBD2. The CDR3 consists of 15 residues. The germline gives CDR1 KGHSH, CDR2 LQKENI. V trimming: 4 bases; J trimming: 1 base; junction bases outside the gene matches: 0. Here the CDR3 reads CASSRLAGGSYEQYF. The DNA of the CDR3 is TGTGCCAGCTCACGACTAGCGGGGGGGTCCTACGAGCAGTACTTC.

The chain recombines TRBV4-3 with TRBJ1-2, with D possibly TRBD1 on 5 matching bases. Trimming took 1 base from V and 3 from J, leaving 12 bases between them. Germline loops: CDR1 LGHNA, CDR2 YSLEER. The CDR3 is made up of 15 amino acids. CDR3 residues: CASSQGRGSYYGYTF. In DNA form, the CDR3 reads TGCGCCAGCAGCCAAGGAAGGGGCTCTTACTATGGCTACACCTTC.

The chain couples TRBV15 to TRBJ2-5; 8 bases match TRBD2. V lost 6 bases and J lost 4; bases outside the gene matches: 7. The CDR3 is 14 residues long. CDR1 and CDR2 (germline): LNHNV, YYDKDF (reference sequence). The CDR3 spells CATRFSGIGETQYF. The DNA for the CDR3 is TGTGCCACCAGGTTTAGCGGGATTGGAGAGACCCAGTACTTC.

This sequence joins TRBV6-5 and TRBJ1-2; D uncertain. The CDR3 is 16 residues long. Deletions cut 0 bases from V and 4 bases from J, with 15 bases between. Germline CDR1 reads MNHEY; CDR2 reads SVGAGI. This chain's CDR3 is CASSYSSWSETYGYTF. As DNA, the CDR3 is TGTGCCAGCAGTTACTCGTCCTGGTCGGAGACCTATGGCTACACCTTC.

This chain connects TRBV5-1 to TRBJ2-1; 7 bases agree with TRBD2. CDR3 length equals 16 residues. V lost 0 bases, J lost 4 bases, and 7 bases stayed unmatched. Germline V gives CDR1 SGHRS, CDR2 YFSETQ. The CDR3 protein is CASSLGLAGRYNEQFF. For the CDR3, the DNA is TGCGCCAGCAGCTTGGGGTTAGCGGGTAGGTACAATGAGCAGTTCTTC.

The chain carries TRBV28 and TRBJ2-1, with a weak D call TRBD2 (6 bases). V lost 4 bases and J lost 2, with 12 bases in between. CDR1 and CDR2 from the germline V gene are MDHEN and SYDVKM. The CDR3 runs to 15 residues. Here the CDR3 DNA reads TGTGCCAGCAGTTCCGTAGCGGCCACCTACAATGAGCAGTTCTTC. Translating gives CASSSVAATYNEQFF.

The CDR3 here is CASSSHSRGHEQFF. In nucleotides, the CDR3 is TGTGCCAGCAGCAGCCACTCGAGAGGGCATGAGCAGTTCTTC. The V call is TRBV7-8, the J call TRBJ2-1; a weak D match, TRBD2 (5 bases). Germline CDR1 and CDR2: SGHVS and FQNEAQ. There are 14 residues in the CDR3. Trimming removed 5 bases from V and 8 bases from J, with 16 bases in between.

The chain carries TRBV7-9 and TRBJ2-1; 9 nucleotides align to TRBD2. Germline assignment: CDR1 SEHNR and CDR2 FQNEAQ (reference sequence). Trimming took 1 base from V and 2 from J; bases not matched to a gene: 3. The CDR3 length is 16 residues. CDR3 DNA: TGTGCCAGCAGCTTAGTAGCTAGCGGGGCCTACAATGAGCAGTTCTTC. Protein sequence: CASSLVASGAYNEQFF.